A single sample gave rise to the 8 T cell receptor beta chains below, sequenced in a study of cytomegalovirus exposure and HLA in healthy donors. PCR employed 60 Vbeta and 13 Jbeta primers. Assay used: immunoSEQ multiplex PCR; TCRdb lists only in-frame clones, some missing. Of tens of thousands of clones listed, approximately 81% are singletons. The sample taken for sequencing was PBMCs. The receptors come from a woman aged 45-59 years in good health and CMV-seropositive.

The J gene is TRBJ1-5, the V gene TRBV6-6, with D possibly being TRBD1 (6 bases). The CDR3 consists of 14 residues. V was shortened by 2 bases and J by 7 bases, with 12 bases between the two germline ends. CDR1 MNHNY and CDR2 SVGAGI come from the germline V gene (reference sequence). The CDR3 DNA reads TGTGCCAGCAGTTACACACAGGGAAACCAGCCCCAGCATTTT. Translated: CASSYTQGNQPQHF.

This clone was seen only a few times. This chain connects TRBV5-6 to TRBJ1-1, with TRBD1 matching over 7 bases. Per the germline V gene, CDR1 is SGHDT and CDR2 is YYEEEE. There are 15 residues in the CDR3. V lost 2 bases to trimming and J lost 0 bases; unmatched junction nucleotides: 4. The CDR3 sequence is CASSLTGEMNTEAFF. The CDR3 DNA is TGTGCCAGCAGCTTAACAGGGGAAATGAACACTGAAGCTTTCTTT. The full variable domain, completed using reference TRBV5-6 and TRBJ1-1, is DAGVTQSPTHLIKTRGQQVTLRCSPKSGHDTVSWYQQALGQGPQFIFQYYEEEERQRGNFPDRFSGHQFPNYSSELNVNALLLGDSALYLCASSLTGEMNTEAFFGQGTRLTVV.

This chain uses TRBV5-4 with TRBJ2-7; 7 bases are a match to TRBD1. V dropped 4 bases and J dropped 6; count of bases not matched to a gene: 19. Germline V gene sequence: CDR1 SGHNT, CDR2 YYREEE (reference sequence). There are 17 residues in the CDR3. CDR3 in DNA: TGTGCCAGCAGCCTTAACCAGGGGGATATCCTCTTTTCCGAGCAGTACTTC. It is translated as CASSLNQGDILFSEQYF.

This clone was picked up one time. This chain links TRBV30 with TRBJ1-5; TRBD1 agrees at 8 bases. CDR1 GTSNPN and CDR2 SVGIG come from the germline V gene (reference sequence). The CDR3 length is 13 residues. V lost 5 bases and J lost 4; bases outside the gene matches: 4. The chain's CDR3 is CAWDYRGNQPQHF. The CDR3 bases are TGTGCCTGGGACTACAGGGGGAATCAGCCCCAGCATTTT.

The CDR3 nucleotides read TGTGCCAGCAGCCCTATACTAGCGGGGGGGAATGAGCAGTTCTTC. It is translated as CASSPILAGGNEQFF. The chain uses TRBV9 and TRBJ2-1; 13 bases agree with TRBD2. Looked up from germline, CDR1 is SGDLS and CDR2 is YYNGEE. The CDR3 spans 15 residues. With 4 bases clipped from V and 7 bases from J, the junction kept 5 bases outside the gene matches.

The rearrangement joins TRBV28 to TRBJ2-7, with D hard to call. This CDR3 spans 14 amino acids. Germline CDR1 reads MDHEN; CDR2 reads SYDVKM. V shed 5 bases and J shed 3 bases, with 14 bases lying between them. DNA for the CDR3: TGTGCCAGCAGTCCGCTTACTAAACTCTACGAGCAGTACTTC. This translates into CASSPLTKLYEQYF. The full variable domain, its missing parts supplied by reference TRBV28 and TRBJ2-7, is DVKVTQSSRYLVKRTGEKVFLECVQDMDHENMFWYRQDPGLGLRLIYFSYDVKMKEKGDIPEGYSVSREKKERFSLILESASTNQTSMYLCASSPLTKLYEQYFGPGTRLTVT.

This sequence joins TRBV30 and TRBJ1-2; perhaps TRBD1 as D (5 bases). This CDR3 has 13 amino acids. V was clipped by 3 bases and J by 2 bases, with 10 bases between them. The germline V gene has CDR1 GTSNPN and CDR2 SVGIG (reference sequence). CDR3 sequence (DNA): TGTGCCTGGAGGACCGGGGGGAACTATGGCTACACCTTC. Protein sequence: CAWRTGGNYGYTF.

The gene calls are TRBV1 and TRBJ2-7; the D call TRBD2 from the table was never checked on the DNA. TRBV1 is reported as a pseudogene. This CDR3 comprises 16 residues. CDR3 sequence (DNA): TGCACCAGCAGCCAGGAGCGGGCTAGCGGGAGATACGAGCAGTACTTC. It is translated as CTSSQERASGRYEQYF.